The next 19 T cell receptor beta chains were all read from a single sample in a study of technical replicates of blood from four donors. The repertoire was sequenced with immunoSEQ multiplex PCR; TCRdb's copy has only in-frame clones and lacks some. The top ten clones hold 0.16% of a sample with approximately 70,000 clones, roughly 98% of them seen once. Sequencing was performed on T cells isolated from PBMCs. These receptors all stem from a human donor in good health.

This clone was detected only once. V usage is TRBV4-2 and J usage is TRBJ1-1; no definite D call. The CDR3 loop spans 14 amino acids. Germline CDR1 reads LGHNA; CDR2 reads YNFKEQ. Trimming removed 1 base at V and 0 bases at J, with 6 bases between. The CDR3 bases are TGTGCCAGCAGCCAAGTTTCTCTGAACACTGAAGCTTTCTTT. This translates into CASSQVSLNTEAFF.

The CDR3 protein is CASSQESPTGTPNQPQHF. The CDR3 DNA is TGCGCCAGCAGCCAAGAAAGTCCGACAGGGACCCCAAATCAGCCCCAGCATTTT. V is TRBV4-1 and J is TRBJ1-5; 7 bases are shared with TRBD1. This CDR3 has 18 residues. V lost 0 bases to trimming and J lost 4 bases; unmatched junction nucleotides: 12. Germline V lookup: CDR1 MGHRA, CDR2 YSYEKL.

V and J are TRBV5-1 and TRBJ1-2; no firm D call. V was shortened by 4 bases and J by 8 bases, with 15 bases between the two germline ends. Germline CDR1 reads SGHRS; CDR2 reads YFSETQ. The CDR3 extends over 13 amino acids. This chain's CDR3 is CASSHRGLTGYTF. The CDR3 DNA follows: TGCGCCAGCAGCCACCGCGGGTTGACAGGCTACACCTTC.

CDR3 amino acids: CATSRPIFGQGGTEAFF. The CDR3 region has the DNA TGTGCCACCAGCAGACCCATATTCGGACAGGGGGGCACTGAAGCTTTCTTT. The chain has TRBV15 and TRBJ1-1, with 10 bases lining up with TRBD1. The CDR3 is 17 amino acids. Germline assignment: CDR1 LNHNV and CDR2 YYDKDF (reference sequence). The V and J ends lost 2 bases and 4 bases, in that order; junction bases with no gene match: 10.

The V and J genes are TRBV6-5 and TRBJ2-1; possible D gene TRBD2, 6 bases. Trimming removed 6 bases at V and 4 bases at J, with 13 bases between. There are 14 residues in the CDR3. Per germline, CDR1 MNHEY and CDR2 SVGAGI. CDR3 nucleotide sequence: TGTGCCAGCAGGCCGGGACTTGCATACAATGAGCAGTTCTTC. Amino acids: CASRPGLAYNEQFF.

The chain links TRBV25-1 to TRBJ2-3; perhaps TRBD1 as D (6 bases). The CDR3 has 13 residues. V was trimmed by 4 bases and J by 4 bases, leaving 9 bases between them. Germline V CDR1 and CDR2: MGHDK, SYGVNS. The DNA for the CDR3 is TGTGCCAGCAGTGCCAACAGGGCAGATACGCAGTATTTT. It codes for CASSANRADTQYF.

The V gene is TRBV27, the J gene TRBJ2-5, with TRBD2 identical over 11 bases. The V gene's germline CDR1 is MNHEY and CDR2 SMNVEV (reference sequence). The CDR3 sequence is 15 residues long. Trimming removed 2 bases from V and 4 bases from J; junction bases left unmatched: 3. DNA for the CDR3: TGTGCCAGCAGTTTAAGTAGCGGGAGGGCAGAGACCCAGTACTTC. It is translated as CASSLSSGRAETQYF.

This clone was seen once. The gene calls are TRBV21-1 and TRBJ2-3; TRBD2 reflects the table's D call only, with no check against the DNA. TRBV21-1 is a known pseudogene. The CDR3 is made up of 12 amino acids. In DNA form, the CDR3 reads TGTGCCAGCAGCAAAGCCGGGGATACGCAGTATTTT. The encoded protein is CASSKAGDTQYF.

The gene calls are TRBV20-1 and TRBJ2-3; TRBD2 is a possible D gene (6 bases). Germline lookup yields CDR1 DFQATT and CDR2 SNEGSKA (reference sequence). This CDR3 is 11 amino acids long. V was shortened by 5 bases and J by 3 bases, with 6 bases between the two germline ends. The CDR3 spells CSALATDTQYF. Here the CDR3 DNA reads TGCAGTGCTCTAGCGACAGATACGCAGTATTTT.

The chain carries TRBV4-1 and TRBJ2-7, with D uncertain. CDR1 and CDR2 (germline): MGHRA, YSYEKL. This CDR3 comprises 13 residues. Trimming left V 1 base short and J 2 bases short, with 6 bases between. The CDR3 region is CASSQVSTYEQYF. Written as DNA, the CDR3 is TGCGCCAGCAGCCAAGTTTCAACCTACGAGCAGTACTTC.

The chain joins TRBV6-5 to TRBJ1-1; 8 bases map to TRBD1. The CDR3 has 13 amino acids. Germline values: CDR1 MNHEY, CDR2 SVGAGI. V dropped 10 bases and J dropped 1; count of bases not matched to a gene: 5. CDR3 DNA: TGTGCCATCTCCGGGACAGGGAACACTGAAGCTTTCTTT. It specifies CAISGTGNTEAFF.

V and J are TRBV5-1 and TRBJ1-4; D is possibly TRBD1 (5 bases). Trimming took off 0 bases at V and 5 bases at J, with 14 bases between the two ends. The V gene's germline CDR1 is SGHRS and CDR2 YFSETQ. The CDR3 has 16 residues. The CDR3 DNA reads TGCGCCAGCAGCTTGGCCGTTCCAGGACAAAATGAAAAACTGTTTTTT. This encodes CASSLAVPGQNEKLFF.

The CDR3 is CASSSLGTGAFSPYEQYF. The CDR3, as DNA: TGTGCCAGCAGCTCACTTGGGACAGGGGCCTTTAGCCCCTACGAGCAGTACTTC. V is TRBV28 and J is TRBJ2-7, with 10 bases that match TRBD1. The length of the CDR3 is 18 residues. The germline V gene has CDR1 MDHEN and CDR2 SYDVKM. V was pared by 6 bases and J by 2 bases, with 16 bases of the junction left unmatched.

The DNA of the CDR3 is TGTGCCAGTAGTCCGATGACAGGGCCGAACACTGAAGCTTTCTTT. Translated, it gives CASSPMTGPNTEAFF. V usage is TRBV19 and J usage is TRBJ1-1, with 7 bases fitting TRBD1. Per germline, CDR1 LNHDA and CDR2 SQIVND (reference sequence). V lost 5 bases, J lost 1 base, and 7 bases stayed unmatched. The CDR3 is 15 residues long.

The J gene is TRBJ1-1, the V gene TRBV5-4; possibly TRBD1 for D (5 bases). CDR1 SGHNT and CDR2 YYREEE come from the germline V gene (reference sequence). CDR3 length equals 15 residues. V was shortened by 7 bases and J by 4 bases, with 20 bases between the two germline ends. In DNA form, the CDR3 reads TGTGCCAGCTCCGCCCGGCGGGGGGTAGGCACTGAAGCTTTCTTT. This translates into CASSARRGVGTEAFF.

In its sample, this clone was seen once. V and J are TRBV29-1 and TRBJ2-7, with 12 bases aligning to TRBD1. The junction had 6 bases not matched to a gene; V was cut back by 5 bases and J by 4 bases. This CDR3 contains 14 residues. The germline V gene encodes CDR1 SQVTM and CDR2 ANQGSEA. CDR3 sequence: CSVKTGQGAYEQYF. The CDR3 DNA follows: TGCAGCGTTAAAACGGGACAGGGGGCATACGAGCAGTACTTC.

The chain uses TRBV10-1 and TRBJ2-7; the match to TRBD2 covers 8 bases. The ends lost 2 bases at V and 2 bases at J; junction bases unmatched: 2. The CDR3 runs 14 residues. CDR1 and CDR2 (germline): WNHNN, SYGVQD (reference sequence). CDR3 DNA: TGCGCCAGCAGTGAGCCGGGACTAGCCTACGAGCAGTACTTC. Translated, it gives CASSEPGLAYEQYF.

The chain links TRBV6-1 to TRBJ2-7; 7 positions match TRBD1. The V gene end was trimmed by 8 bases and the J gene end by 0 bases; junction bases not matched to a gene: 1. Germline-derived CDR1 and CDR2 are MNHNS and SASEGT. The CDR3 runs to 12 residues. The CDR3 coding sequence is TGTGCCAGCGCAGGGGGCTCCTACGAGCAGTACTTC. Protein product: CASAGGSYEQYF.

The J gene is TRBJ1-2, the V gene TRBV29-1; 10 nucleotides line up with TRBD1. The junction had 7 bases not matched to a gene; V was cut back by 0 bases and J by 3 bases. There are 16 residues in the CDR3. Germline V gives CDR1 SQVTM, CDR2 ANQGSEA. Here the CDR3 DNA reads TGCAGCGTTGAAGATCTTGACAGGGGGCCTGACTATGGCTACACCTTC. Translation: CSVEDLDRGPDYGYTF.